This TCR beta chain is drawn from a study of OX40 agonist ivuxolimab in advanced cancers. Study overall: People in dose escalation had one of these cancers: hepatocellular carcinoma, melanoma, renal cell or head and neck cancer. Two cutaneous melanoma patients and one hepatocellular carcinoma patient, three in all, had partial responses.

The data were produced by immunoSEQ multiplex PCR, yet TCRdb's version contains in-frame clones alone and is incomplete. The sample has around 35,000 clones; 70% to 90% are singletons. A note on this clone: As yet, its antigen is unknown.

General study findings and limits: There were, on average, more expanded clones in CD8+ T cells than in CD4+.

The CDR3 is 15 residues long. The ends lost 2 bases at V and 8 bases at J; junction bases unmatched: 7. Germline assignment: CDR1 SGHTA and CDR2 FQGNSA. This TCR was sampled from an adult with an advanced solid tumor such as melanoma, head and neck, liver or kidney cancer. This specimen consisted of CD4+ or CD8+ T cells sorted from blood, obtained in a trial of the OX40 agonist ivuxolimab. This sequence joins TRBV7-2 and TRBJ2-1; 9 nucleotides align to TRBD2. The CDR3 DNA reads TGTGCCAGCAGCTTATGGGGTAGCGGGAGTGATGAGCAGTTCTTC. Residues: CASSLWGSGSDEQFF.